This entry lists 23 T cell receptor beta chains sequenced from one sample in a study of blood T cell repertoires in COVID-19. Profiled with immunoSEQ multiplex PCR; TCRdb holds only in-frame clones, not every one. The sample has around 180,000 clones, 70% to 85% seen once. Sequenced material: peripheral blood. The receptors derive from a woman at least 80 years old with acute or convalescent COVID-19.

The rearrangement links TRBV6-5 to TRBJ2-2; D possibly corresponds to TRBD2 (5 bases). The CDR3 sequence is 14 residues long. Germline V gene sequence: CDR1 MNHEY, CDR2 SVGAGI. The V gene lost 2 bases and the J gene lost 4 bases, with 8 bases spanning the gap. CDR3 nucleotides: TGTGCCAGCAGTTACCCTAGCCCCACCGGGGAGCTGTTTTTT. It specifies CASSYPSPTGELFF.

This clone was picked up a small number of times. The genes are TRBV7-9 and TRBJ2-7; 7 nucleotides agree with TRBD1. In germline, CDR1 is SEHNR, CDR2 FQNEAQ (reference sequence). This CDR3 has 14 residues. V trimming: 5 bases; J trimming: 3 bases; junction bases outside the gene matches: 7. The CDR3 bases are TGTGCCAGCAGCCTAACGACAGGGAGCTACGAGCAGTACTTC. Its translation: CASSLTTGSYEQYF.

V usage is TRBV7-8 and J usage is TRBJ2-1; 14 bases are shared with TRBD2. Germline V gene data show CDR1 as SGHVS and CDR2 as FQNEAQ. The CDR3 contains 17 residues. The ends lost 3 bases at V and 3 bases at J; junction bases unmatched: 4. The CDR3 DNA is TGTGCCAGCAGCTTCGGACTAGCGGGGGGAGGCTACAATGAGCAGTTCTTC. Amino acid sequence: CASSFGLAGGGYNEQFF.

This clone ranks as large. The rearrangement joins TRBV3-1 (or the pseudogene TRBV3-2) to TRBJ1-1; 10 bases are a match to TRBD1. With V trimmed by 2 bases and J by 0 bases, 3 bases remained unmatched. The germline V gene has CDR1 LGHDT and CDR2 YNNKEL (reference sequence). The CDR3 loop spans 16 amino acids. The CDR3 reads CASSQRQGAVNTEAFF. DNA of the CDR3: TGTGCCAGCAGCCAAAGACAGGGGGCTGTGAACACTGAAGCTTTCTTT.

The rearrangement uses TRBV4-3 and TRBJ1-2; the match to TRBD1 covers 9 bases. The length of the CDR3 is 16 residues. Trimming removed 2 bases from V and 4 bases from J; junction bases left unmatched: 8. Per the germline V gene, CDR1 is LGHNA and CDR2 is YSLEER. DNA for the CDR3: TGCGCCAGCAGCCAATCTTCGACAGGGGGAGGCTATGGCTACACCTTC. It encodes CASSQSSTGGGYGYTF.

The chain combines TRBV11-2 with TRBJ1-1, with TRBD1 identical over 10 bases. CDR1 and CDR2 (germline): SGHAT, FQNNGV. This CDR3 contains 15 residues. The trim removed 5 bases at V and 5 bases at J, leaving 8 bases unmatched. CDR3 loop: CASSAWDRGDTEAFF. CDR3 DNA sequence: TGTGCCAGCAGCGCCTGGGACAGGGGCGATACTGAAGCTTTCTTT.

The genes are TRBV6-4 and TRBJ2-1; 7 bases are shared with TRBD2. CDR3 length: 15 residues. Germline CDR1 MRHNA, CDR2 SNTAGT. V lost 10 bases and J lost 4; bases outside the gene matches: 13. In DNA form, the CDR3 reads TGTGCCATCGTCCTCTCCGGGGGGATATACAATGAGCAGTTCTTC. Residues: CAIVLSGGIYNEQFF.

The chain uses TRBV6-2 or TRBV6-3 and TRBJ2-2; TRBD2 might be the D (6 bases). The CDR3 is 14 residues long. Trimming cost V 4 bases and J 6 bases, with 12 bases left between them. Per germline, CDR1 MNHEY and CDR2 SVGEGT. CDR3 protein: CASSFGGRAGELFF. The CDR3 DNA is TGTGCCAGCAGTTTCGGGGGAAGGGCCGGGGAGCTGTTTTTT.

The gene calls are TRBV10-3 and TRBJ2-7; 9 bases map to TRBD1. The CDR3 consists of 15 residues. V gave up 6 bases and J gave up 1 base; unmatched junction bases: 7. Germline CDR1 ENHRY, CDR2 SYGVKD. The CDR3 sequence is CAIRGPGQGSYEQYF. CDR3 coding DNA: TGTGCCATCAGGGGACCGGGACAGGGATCCTACGAGCAGTACTTC.

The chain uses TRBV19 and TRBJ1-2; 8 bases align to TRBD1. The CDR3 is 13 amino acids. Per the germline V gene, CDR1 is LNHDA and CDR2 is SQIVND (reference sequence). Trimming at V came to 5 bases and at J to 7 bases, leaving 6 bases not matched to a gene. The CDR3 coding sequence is TGTGCCAGTAGTCTGGGACAGGACTCTGGCTACACCTTC. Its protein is CASSLGQDSGYTF. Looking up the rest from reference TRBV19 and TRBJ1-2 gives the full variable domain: DGGITQSPKYLFRKEGQNVTLSCEQNLNHDAMYWYRQDPGQGLRLIYYSQIVNDFQKGDIAEGYSVSREKKESFPLTVTSAQKNPTAFYLCASSLGQDSGYTFGSGTRLTVV.

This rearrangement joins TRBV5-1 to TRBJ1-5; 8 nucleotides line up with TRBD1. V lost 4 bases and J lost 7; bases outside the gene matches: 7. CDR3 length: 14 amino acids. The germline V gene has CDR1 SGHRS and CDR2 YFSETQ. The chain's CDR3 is CASSTGQAGQPQHF. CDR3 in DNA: TGCGCCAGCAGCACGGGACAGGCGGGGCAGCCCCAGCATTTT. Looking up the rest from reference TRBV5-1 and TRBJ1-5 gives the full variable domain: KAGVTQTPRYLIKTRGQQVTLSCSPISGHRSVSWYQQTPGQGLQFLFEYFSETQRNKGNFPGRFSGRQFSNSRSEMNVSTLELGDSALYLCASSTGQAGQPQHFGDGTRLSIL.

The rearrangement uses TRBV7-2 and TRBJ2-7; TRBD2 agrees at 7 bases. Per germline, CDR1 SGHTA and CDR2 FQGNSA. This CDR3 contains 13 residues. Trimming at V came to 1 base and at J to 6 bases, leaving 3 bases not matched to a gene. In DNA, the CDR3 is TGTGCCAGCAGCTTAGTCGCGGGGGTCGAGCAGTACTTC. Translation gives CASSLVAGVEQYF.

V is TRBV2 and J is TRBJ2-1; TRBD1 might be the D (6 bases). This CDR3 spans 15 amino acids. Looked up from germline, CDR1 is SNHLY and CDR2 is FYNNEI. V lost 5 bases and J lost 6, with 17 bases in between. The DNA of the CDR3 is TGTGCCAGCAGTCGGGCCGGGACAAGTATCAATGAGCAGTTCTTC. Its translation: CASSRAGTSINEQFF.

CDR3 sequence (DNA): TGTGCCAGCAGCTTGTTGCAGGGGACTCAGCCCCAGCATTTT. This codes for CASSLLQGTQPQHF. This sequence joins TRBV5-6 and TRBJ1-5; weak D call: TRBD1 (6 bases). CDR1 is SGHDT, CDR2 YYEEEE, per germline. The V end lost 1 base, the J end lost 6 bases, and 11 bases lay between the germline ends. The CDR3 sequence is 14 residues long.

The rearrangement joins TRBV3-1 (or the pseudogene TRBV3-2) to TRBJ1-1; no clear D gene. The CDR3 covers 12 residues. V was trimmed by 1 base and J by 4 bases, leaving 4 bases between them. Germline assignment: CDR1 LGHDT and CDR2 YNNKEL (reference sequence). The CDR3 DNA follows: TGTGCCAGCAGCCAAGGGAGCACTGAAGCTTTCTTT. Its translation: CASSQGSTEAFF.

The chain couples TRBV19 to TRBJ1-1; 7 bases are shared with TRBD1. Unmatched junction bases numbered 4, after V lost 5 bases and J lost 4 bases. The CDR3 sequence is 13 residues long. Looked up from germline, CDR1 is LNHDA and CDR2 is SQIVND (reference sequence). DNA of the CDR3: TGTGCCAGTAGTTTTTACAGGGGCACTGAAGCTTTCTTT. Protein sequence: CASSFYRGTEAFF.

Here the CDR3 DNA reads TGTGCCAGCAGCTTGACAGGGGTTCGCACTGAAGCTTTCTTT. Translating gives CASSLTGVRTEAFF. The rearrangement links TRBV7-8 to TRBJ1-1; 8 positions match TRBD1. Germline V gene data show CDR1 as SGHVS and CDR2 as FQNEAQ. The CDR3 length is 14 residues. Trimming took 3 bases from V and 4 from J; bases not matched to a gene: 4.

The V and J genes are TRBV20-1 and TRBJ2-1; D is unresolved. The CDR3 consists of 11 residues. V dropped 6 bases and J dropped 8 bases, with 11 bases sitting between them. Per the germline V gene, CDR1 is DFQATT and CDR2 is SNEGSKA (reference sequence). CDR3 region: CSALNRDEQFF. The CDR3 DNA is TGCAGTGCCCTAAACCGGGATGAGCAGTTCTTC.

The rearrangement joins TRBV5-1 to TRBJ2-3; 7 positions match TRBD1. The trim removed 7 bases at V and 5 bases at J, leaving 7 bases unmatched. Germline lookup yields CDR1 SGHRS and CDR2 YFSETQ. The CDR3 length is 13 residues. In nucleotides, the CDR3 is TGCGCCAGCGATTACGGGGACAGAGATACGCAGTATTTT. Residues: CASDYGDRDTQYF.

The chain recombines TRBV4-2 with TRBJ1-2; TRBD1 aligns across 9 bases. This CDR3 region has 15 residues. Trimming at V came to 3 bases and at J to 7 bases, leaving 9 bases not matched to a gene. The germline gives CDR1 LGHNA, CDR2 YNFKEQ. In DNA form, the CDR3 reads TGTGCCAGCAGCCAGACCGGGACAGGGCAATCTGGCTACACCTTC. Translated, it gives CASSQTGTGQSGYTF.

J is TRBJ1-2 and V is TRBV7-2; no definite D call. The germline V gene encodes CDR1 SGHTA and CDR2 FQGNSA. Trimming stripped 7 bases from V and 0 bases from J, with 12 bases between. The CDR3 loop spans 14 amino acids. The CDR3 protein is CASTLGGSNYGYTF. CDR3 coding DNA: TGTGCCAGCACCCTAGGAGGGTCTAACTATGGCTACACCTTC.

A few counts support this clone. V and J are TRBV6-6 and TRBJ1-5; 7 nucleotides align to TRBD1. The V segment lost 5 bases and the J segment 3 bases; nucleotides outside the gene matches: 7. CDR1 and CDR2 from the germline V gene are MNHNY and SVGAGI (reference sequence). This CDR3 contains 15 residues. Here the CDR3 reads CASSLGQVHNQPQHF. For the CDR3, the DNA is TGTGCCAGCAGTCTCGGACAGGTACACAATCAGCCCCAGCATTTT.

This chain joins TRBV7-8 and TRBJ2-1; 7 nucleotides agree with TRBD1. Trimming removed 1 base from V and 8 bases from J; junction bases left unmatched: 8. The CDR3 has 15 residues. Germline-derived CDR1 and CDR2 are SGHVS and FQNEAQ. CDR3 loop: CASSLVQHRGDEQFF. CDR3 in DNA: TGTGCCAGCAGCTTAGTTCAACACAGGGGAGATGAGCAGTTCTTC.